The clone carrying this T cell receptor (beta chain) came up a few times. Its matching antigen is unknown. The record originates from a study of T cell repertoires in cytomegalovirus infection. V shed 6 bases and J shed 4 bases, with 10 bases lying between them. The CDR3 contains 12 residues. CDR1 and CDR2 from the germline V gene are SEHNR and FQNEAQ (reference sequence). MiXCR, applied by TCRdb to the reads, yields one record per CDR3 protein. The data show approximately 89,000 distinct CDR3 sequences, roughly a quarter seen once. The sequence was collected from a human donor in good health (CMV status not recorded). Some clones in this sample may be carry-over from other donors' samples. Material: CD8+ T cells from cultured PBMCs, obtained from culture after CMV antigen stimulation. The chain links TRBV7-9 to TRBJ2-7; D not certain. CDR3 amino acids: CASRGELYEQYF. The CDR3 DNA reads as TGTGCCAGCAGGGGTGAGCTTTACGAGCAGTACTTC.